This entry lists 30 T cell receptor beta chains sequenced from one sample in a study of blood T cell repertoires in COVID-19. Here immunoSEQ multiplex PCR was the method, and the copy in TCRdb shows in-frame clones only, minus some. The data show roughly 200,000 clones, approximately 79% seen once. Sequencing input: PBMCs or T cells enriched from blood (not recorded which). The receptors were sampled from a woman aged 60-75 years with acute COVID-19.

This clone has a handful of counts. The gene calls are TRBV10-3 and TRBJ2-7; 9 bases fit TRBD2. J gave up 4 bases and V 10 bases, and 8 bases lay outside the gene matches. This CDR3 has 13 residues. The germline V gene encodes CDR1 ENHRY and CDR2 SYGVKD. CDR3 nucleotides: TGTGCCACCAAGCGGGAGGATCGTTACGAGCAGTACTTC. This codes for CATKREDRYEQYF.

This clone has at least ten counts. The chain uses TRBV20-1 and TRBJ2-7, with 7 bases identical to TRBD2. The CDR3 has 13 amino acids. J lost 5 bases, V lost 3 bases, and 7 bases had no gene match. Germline CDR1 is DFQATT and CDR2 is SNEGSKA (reference sequence). The CDR3 DNA sequence: TGCAGTGCTAGTTACCAGGGAGGGGACGAGCAGTACTTC. This encodes CSASYQGGDEQYF.

The chain employs TRBV7-2 and TRBJ2-5; TRBD2 agrees at 7 bases. This CDR3 is 15 amino acids long. After removal of 0 bases from V and 2 bases from J, the junction contained 3 bases not matched to a gene. In germline, CDR1 is SGHTA, CDR2 FQGNSA. The CDR3 reads CASSLAASGQETQYF. The CDR3 coding sequence is TGTGCCAGCAGCTTAGCGGCTAGCGGTCAAGAGACCCAGTACTTC.

This sequence joins TRBV7-2 and TRBJ1-2, with 7 bases identical to TRBD1. Germline V gene sequence: CDR1 SGHTA, CDR2 FQGNSA. CDR3 size: 14 residues. With 7 bases clipped from V and 7 bases from J, the junction kept 12 bases outside the gene matches. The CDR3 sequence is CASTISLTGAGYTF. As DNA, the CDR3 is TGTGCCAGCACCATCTCGTTAACAGGGGCTGGCTACACCTTC.

The rearrangement uses TRBV9 and TRBJ2-1, with TRBD2 matching 12 bases. The CDR3 has 15 amino acids. Germline values: CDR1 SGDLS, CDR2 YYNGEE. With V trimmed by 2 bases and J by 8 bases, 5 bases remained unmatched. This CDR3 reads CASSVTSGSFYEQFF. As DNA, the CDR3 is TGTGCCAGCAGCGTGACTAGCGGGAGTTTCTATGAGCAGTTCTTC.

This clone has just a few counts. The rearrangement links TRBV29-1 to TRBJ1-2; D perhaps matches TRBD1 (6 bases). With 8 bases removed from V and 8 bases from J, the gap between germline ends came to 12 bases. The CDR3 has 10 amino acids. Germline V gene data show CDR1 as SQVTM and CDR2 as ANQGSEA. The CDR3 bases are TGCAGCTCAGGGGTCGAGGGCTACACCTTC. It codes for CSSGVEGYTF.

This clone was picked up many times. This chain links TRBV10-1 with TRBJ1-1; 8 nucleotides align to TRBD1. V shed 5 bases, J shed 6 bases, and the junction held 11 bases outside the gene matches. This CDR3 has 15 residues. Germline loops: CDR1 WNHNN, CDR2 SYGVQD (reference sequence). This CDR3 reads CASSSTGTGGSEAFF. As DNA, the CDR3 is TGCGCCAGCAGTTCAACAGGAACAGGGGGTTCTGAAGCTTTCTTT.

The V and J genes are TRBV5-1 and TRBJ2-1; D might be TRBD2 (5 bases). The CDR3 covers 15 residues. V was pared by 3 bases and J by 4 bases, with 14 bases between. Germline V gene lookup returns CDR1 SGHRS and CDR2 YFSETQ. CDR3 DNA: TGCGCCAGCAGCTCGGGATCCTTCGAATACAATGAGCAGTTCTTC. Its translation is CASSSGSFEYNEQFF.

This rearrangement joins TRBV18 to TRBJ1-1; no clear D. The length of the CDR3 is 12 residues. The V end was cut by 3 bases, the J end by 10 bases, with 12 bases between. Germline V gene lookup returns CDR1 KGHSH and CDR2 LQKENI. Written as DNA, the CDR3 is TGTGCCAGCTCACCTGTCAGGAATGTAGCTTTCTTT. It codes for CASSPVRNVAFF.

This chain joins TRBV5-4 and TRBJ1-4; 7 bases match TRBD1. Trimming removed 4 bases from V and 7 bases from J; junction bases left unmatched: 10. Germline CDR1 reads SGHNT; CDR2 reads YYREEE (reference sequence). The CDR3 loop spans 15 amino acids. The CDR3 coding sequence is TGTGCCAGCAGCCCCCGACAGGGTGGGGGTGAAAAACTGTTTTTT. It yields the protein CASSPRQGGGEKLFF.

The J gene is TRBJ2-3, the V gene TRBV3-1 (or the pseudogene TRBV3-2); 11 nucleotides align to TRBD1. Germline V gives CDR1 LGHDT, CDR2 YNNKEL (reference sequence). The V segment lost 4 bases and the J segment 1 base; nucleotides outside the gene matches: 7. There are 17 residues in the CDR3. The CDR3 sequence is CASSPRDRGSRTDTQYF. The CDR3 DNA follows: TGTGCCAGCAGCCCCCGGGACAGGGGGTCTCGCACAGATACGCAGTATTTT.

V gene TRBV5-5 combines with J gene TRBJ2-4; 8 nucleotides line up with TRBD1. The CDR3 runs to 17 residues. Trimming removed 4 bases from V and 2 bases from J; junction bases left unmatched: 11. Germline CDR1 is SGHKS and CDR2 is YYEKEE (reference sequence). In nucleotides, the CDR3 is TGTGCCAGCAGCGCCTCACAGGGGGAGGCCACCAAAAACATTCAGTACTTC. Its protein product is CASSASQGEATKNIQYF. Supplemented by reference TRBV5-5 and TRBJ2-4, the full variable domain reads DAGVTQSPTHLIKTRGQQVTLRCSPISGHKSVSWYQQVLGQGPQFIFQYYEKEERGRGNFPDRFSARQFPNYSSELNVNALLLGDSALYLCASSASQGEATKNIQYFGAGTRLSVL.

The chain employs TRBV5-6 and TRBJ2-3; D call uncertain. V dropped 6 bases and J dropped 6 bases, with 8 bases sitting between them. Germline CDR1 and CDR2: SGHDT and YYEEEE. This CDR3 is 11 amino acids long. The CDR3 DNA reads TGTGCCAGCACCGCGGCGGATACGCAGTATTTT. As protein: CASTAADTQYF.

This chain links TRBV13 with TRBJ2-3, with a weak D call TRBD1 (6 bases). CDR3 length: 16 residues. V was clipped by 7 bases and J by 3 bases, with 20 bases between them. The germline V gene encodes CDR1 PRHDT and CDR2 FYEKMQ (reference sequence). This CDR3 reads CASTPKGNRATDTQYF. For the CDR3, the DNA is TGTGCCAGCACCCCAAAAGGAAACAGGGCAACAGATACGCAGTATTTT. Complete variable domain (other parts from reference TRBV13 and TRBJ2-3): AAGVIQSPRHLIKEKRETATLKCYPIPRHDTVYWYQQGPGQDPQFLISFYEKMQSDKGSIPDRFSAQQFSDYHSELNMSSLELGDSALYFCASTPKGNRATDTQYFGPGTRLTVL.

This chain joins TRBV5-1 and TRBJ2-2, with TRBD1 identical over 11 bases. The germline CDR1 and CDR2 sequences are SGHRS and YFSETQ. The CDR3 runs 16 residues. The trim removed 1 base at V and 3 bases at J, leaving 2 bases unmatched. The CDR3 region is CASSLLGQGDTGELFF. The DNA of the CDR3 is TGCGCCAGCAGCTTGCTGGGACAGGGGGACACCGGGGAGCTGTTTTTT. Complete variable domain (other parts from reference TRBV5-1 and TRBJ2-2): KAGVTQTPRYLIKTRGQQVTLSCSPISGHRSVSWYQQTPGQGLQFLFEYFSETQRNKGNFPGRFSGRQFSNSRSEMNVSTLELGDSALYLCASSLLGQGDTGELFFGEGSRLTVL.

The gene calls are TRBV19 and TRBJ2-5, with D tentatively TRBD1 (6 bases). The CDR3 covers 19 residues. Germline-derived CDR1 and CDR2 are LNHDA and SQIVND (reference sequence). Trimming took 2 bases from V and 1 from J, leaving 23 bases between them. The CDR3 DNA reads as TGTGCCAGTAGTATATTTCGGGACACCTTAGTGAGGAGCCAAGAGACCCAGTACTTC. This encodes CASSIFRDTLVRSQETQYF.

The chain uses TRBV6-2 or TRBV6-3 and TRBJ2-1, with D perhaps TRBD2 (6 bases). This CDR3 comprises 14 residues. Germline lookup yields CDR1 MNHEY and CDR2 SVGEGT. Trimming took 4 bases from V and 6 from J, leaving 13 bases between them. The chain's CDR3 is CASSWKDYGNEQFF. The CDR3 DNA reads TGTGCCAGCAGTTGGAAGGACTACGGCAATGAGCAGTTCTTC.

This clone was seen more than once but under ten times. This chain connects TRBV29-1 to TRBJ2-1; perhaps TRBD1 as D (6 bases). Trimming left V 7 bases short and J 8 bases short, with 12 bases between. The germline gives CDR1 SQVTM, CDR2 ANQGSEA. The CDR3 has 11 amino acids. The CDR3 DNA is TGCAGCGGCAGGGGCTCCGATGAGCAGTTCTTC. This gives the protein CSGRGSDEQFF.

V is TRBV6-6 and J is TRBJ1-1, with 8 positions matching TRBD1. This CDR3 has 15 residues. CDR1 is MNHNY, CDR2 SVGAGI, per germline (reference sequence). Unmatched junction bases numbered 5, after V lost 2 bases and J lost 3 bases. The CDR3 DNA is TGTGCCAGCAGTTACGGACAGGGAGTTGACACTGAAGCTTTCTTT. Translating gives CASSYGQGVDTEAFF.

The genes are TRBV10-3 and TRBJ1-5; unclear D gene. The CDR3 runs 14 residues. V was cut by 3 bases and J by 3 bases, with 9 bases left in between. Germline CDR1 reads ENHRY; CDR2 reads SYGVKD. The DNA for the CDR3 is TGTGCCATCAGTGATGGCAGGCACAATCAGCCCCAGCATTTT. It translates to CAISDGRHNQPQHF.

This clone was seen at least ten times. J is TRBJ1-3 and V is TRBV3-1 (or the pseudogene TRBV3-2), with 7 bases that match TRBD1. The germline gives CDR1 LGHDT, CDR2 YNNKEL (reference sequence). V dropped 4 bases and J dropped 0; count of bases not matched to a gene: 6. This CDR3 has 16 residues. The CDR3 here is CASSRDSFNSGNTIYF. CDR3 DNA sequence: TGTGCCAGCAGCCGGGACAGCTTTAACTCTGGAAACACCATATATTTT.

This clone appeared a few times. The chain links TRBV9 to TRBJ2-2, with D perhaps TRBD1 (6 bases). The CDR3 consists of 15 residues. V gave up 2 bases and J gave up 0 bases, with 8 bases separating them. Germline values: CDR1 SGDLS, CDR2 YYNGEE. This CDR3 is CASSVRGANTGELFF. The CDR3, as DNA: TGTGCCAGCAGCGTCAGGGGCGCGAACACCGGGGAGCTGTTTTTT.

The chain recombines TRBV5-1 with TRBJ2-3; 14 positions match TRBD2. CDR3 length: 20 amino acids. The germline gives CDR1 SGHRS, CDR2 YFSETQ. Trimming took 5 bases from V and 2 from J; bases not matched to a gene: 16. For the CDR3, the DNA is TGCGCCAGCAGTCGTCGCATGACTAGCGGGGGGGGACCTCACACAGATACGCAGTATTTT. Protein: CASSRRMTSGGGPHTDTQYF.

This chain connects TRBV7-2 to TRBJ1-5; the match to TRBD1 covers 8 bases. The CDR3 contains 17 residues. Germline V lookup: CDR1 SGHTA, CDR2 FQGNSA. V shed 8 bases, J shed 5 bases, and the junction held 17 bases outside the gene matches. The chain's CDR3 is CASLSGQGANRHQPQHF. The CDR3 region has the DNA TGTGCCAGCCTATCTGGGCAGGGGGCGAATAGGCATCAGCCCCAGCATTTT.

This chain joins TRBV6-4 and TRBJ1-1; D possibly corresponds to TRBD1 (6 bases). The V end lost 6 bases, the J end lost 4 bases, and 12 bases lay between the germline ends. CDR1 is MRHNA, CDR2 SNTAGT, per germline. CDR3 size: 13 residues. CDR3 DNA: TGTGCCAGCAGCAAACAGGGTGGCACTGAAGCTTTCTTT. Protein sequence: CASSKQGGTEAFF.

J is TRBJ1-1 and V is TRBV9, with 8 positions matching TRBD1. The CDR3 loop spans 17 amino acids. Germline lookup yields CDR1 SGDLS and CDR2 YYNGEE. Trimming cost V 3 bases and J 2 bases; bases outside gene matches: 12. CDR3 protein: CASSEARVTGVNTEAFF. CDR3 nucleotide sequence: TGTGCCAGCAGCGAGGCCAGGGTGACAGGGGTCAACACTGAAGCTTTCTTT.

The chain combines TRBV6-6 with TRBJ1-1, with D possibly matching TRBD1 (5 bases). Germline CDR1 is MNHNY and CDR2 is SVGAGI (reference sequence). The CDR3 loop spans 12 amino acids. The V gene lost 2 bases and the J gene lost 5 bases, with 6 bases spanning the gap. The CDR3 nucleotides read TGTGCCAGCAGTTACGGGGGGACTGAAGCTTTCTTT. Residues: CASSYGGTEAFF.

The J gene is TRBJ1-1, the V gene TRBV6-5; weak D call: TRBD1 (5 bases). Germline V CDR1 and CDR2: MNHEY, SVGAGI. V was clipped by 9 bases and J by 11 bases, with 19 bases between them. The CDR3 has 12 amino acids. CDR3: CASSRIGGVAFF. The CDR3 DNA is TGTGCCAGTAGCCGTATCGGGGGGGTGGCTTTCTTT.

The chain uses TRBV6-5 and TRBJ1-6; possible D gene TRBD1, 6 bases. The CDR3 contains 14 residues. The germline V gene has CDR1 MNHEY and CDR2 SVGAGI. V dropped 6 bases and J dropped 10 bases, with 16 bases sitting between them. CDR3 nucleotides: TGTGCCAGCAGCCCCAGGGGTATAGTGTCACCCCTCCACTTT. This encodes CASSPRGIVSPLHF.

The chain recombines TRBV9 with TRBJ2-1, with 8 bases lining up with TRBD1. Germline V gene data show CDR1 as SGDLS and CDR2 as YYNGEE. CDR3 size: 15 residues. J gave up 9 bases and V 0 bases, and 8 bases lay outside the gene matches. The CDR3 DNA reads as TGTGCCAGCAGCGTAGACAGGGGGGTAAAGGGTGAGCAGTTCTTC. Its protein product is CASSVDRGVKGEQFF.